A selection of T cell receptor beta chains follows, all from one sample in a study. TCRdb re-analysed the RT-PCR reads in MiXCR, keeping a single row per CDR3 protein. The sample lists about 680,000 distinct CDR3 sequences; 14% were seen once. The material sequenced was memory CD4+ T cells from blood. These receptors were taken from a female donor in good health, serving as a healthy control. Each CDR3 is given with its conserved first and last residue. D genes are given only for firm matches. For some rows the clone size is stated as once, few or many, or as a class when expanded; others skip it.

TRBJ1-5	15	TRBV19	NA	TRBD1	TGTGCCAGTATCCCGGGACAGGGAGAGGGGCAGCCCCAGCATTTT	CASIPGQGEGQPQHF
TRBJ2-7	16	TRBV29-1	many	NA	TGCAGCGTTGAAGGGCCAGGGGGCGGGAGCCTCTACGAGCAGTACTTC	CSVEGPGGGSLYEQYF
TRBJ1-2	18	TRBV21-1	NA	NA	TGTGCCAGCAGCAAAGACGTTCGAGTTTCAGGCTCCTACTATGGCTACACCTTC	CASSKDVRVSGSYYGYTF
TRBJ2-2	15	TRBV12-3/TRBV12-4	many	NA	TGTGCCAGCAGTTTAGCGCACACAAACACCGGGGAGCTGTTTTTT	CASSLAHTNTGELFF
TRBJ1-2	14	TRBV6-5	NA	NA	TGTGCCAGCAGTTATCAACAGATTCCTTGGGGCTACACCTTC	CASSYQQIPWGYTF
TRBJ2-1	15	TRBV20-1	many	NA	TGCAGTGCTAGCCGCTCAGGGTTCTCCTACAATGAGCAGTTCTTC	CSASRSGFSYNEQFF
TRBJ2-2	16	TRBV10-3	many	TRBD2	TGTGCCATCAGTGAGGCAGCGGGAGTCGCCACCGGGGAGCTGTTTTTT	CAISEAAGVATGELFF
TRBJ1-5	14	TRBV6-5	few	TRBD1	TGTGCCAGCAGTTCACAGGGGGTTCGTCAGCCCCAGCATTTT	CASSSQGVRQPQHF
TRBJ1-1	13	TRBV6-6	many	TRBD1	TGTGCCAGCAGCACGGACAGGGAGGCCTCCGGGGAATTT	CASSTDREASGEF
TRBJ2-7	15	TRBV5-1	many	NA	TGCGCCAGCAGCTACGCAGGGTTTTTGGGCTACGAGCAGTACTTC	CASSYAGFLGYEQYF
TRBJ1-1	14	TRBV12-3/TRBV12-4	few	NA	TGTGCCAGCAGTTTTGGCGCCCTGAACACTGAAGCTTTCTTT	CASSFGALNTEAFF
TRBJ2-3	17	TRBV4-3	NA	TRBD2	TGCGCCAGCAGCCAAACTCTAGCGGGAGAGCGGACAGATACGCAGTATTTT	CASSQTLAGERTDTQYF
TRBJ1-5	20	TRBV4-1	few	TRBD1	TGCGCCAGCAGCCGGTCGAACTCGGGGACAGGGGAAGGGGTTTTGTGGCCCCAGCATTTT	CASSRSNSGTGEGVLWPQHF
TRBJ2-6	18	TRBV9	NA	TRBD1	TGTGCCAGCAGCGTAGCTGGAGGAACAGGGGCTGGGGCCAACGTCCTGACTTTC	CASSVAGGTGAGANVLTF
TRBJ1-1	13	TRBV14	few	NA	TGTGCCAGCAGCCAAGCAGGGGAGACTGAAGCTTTCTTT	CASSQAGETEAFF
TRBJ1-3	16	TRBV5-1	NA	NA	TGCGCCAGCAGCTTGGCGGCCCTCCAGGGTGGAAACACCATATATTTT	CASSLAALQGGNTIYF
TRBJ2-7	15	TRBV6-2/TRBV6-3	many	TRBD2	TGCGCCAGCAGTTACGGGACTAGCGGGACCTACGAGCAGTACTTC	CASSYGTSGTYEQYF
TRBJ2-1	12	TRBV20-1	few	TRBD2	TGCAGTCCAAGCGGGGGATACAATGAGCAGTTCTTC	CSPSGGYNEQFF
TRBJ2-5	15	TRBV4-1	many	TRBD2	TGCGCCAGCAGCCGACAACTAGCGGGAGCACAGACCCAGTACTTC	CASSRQLAGAQTQYF
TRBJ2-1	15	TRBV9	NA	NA	TGTGCCAGCAGCGTTGGAGCGAACTCCTACAATGAGCAGTTCTTC	CASSVGANSYNEQFF
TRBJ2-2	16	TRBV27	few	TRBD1	TGTGCCAGCACCAGGGGGATCAAGGGGAACACCGGGGAGCTGTTTTTT	CASTRGIKGNTGELFF
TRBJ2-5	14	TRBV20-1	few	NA	TGCAGTGCTAAAGAACAGCTATACCAAGAGACCCAGTACTTC	CSAKEQLYQETQYF
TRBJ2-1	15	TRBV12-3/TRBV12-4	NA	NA	TGTGCCAGCAATTCTTTCGGGGGATCCTACAATGAGCAGTTCTTC	CASNSFGGSYNEQFF
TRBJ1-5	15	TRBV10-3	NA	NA	TGTGCCATCAGTGAGTTGGGGGGCGGCAATCAGCCCCAGCATTTT	CAISELGGGNQPQHF
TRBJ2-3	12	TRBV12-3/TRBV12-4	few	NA	TGTGCCAGCAGTCTGACCAGAGATATGCAGTATTTT	CASSLTRDMQYF
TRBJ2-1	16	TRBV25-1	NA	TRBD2	TGTGCCAGCTGTGGACCGGGGACTAGCGGCTACAATGAGCAGTTCTTC	CASCGPGTSGYNEQFF
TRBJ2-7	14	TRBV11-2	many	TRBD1	TGCGCCAGCAGCTTGGCACAGGGGACCTACGAGCAGTACTTC	CASSLAQGTYEQYF
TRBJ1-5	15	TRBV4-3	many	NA	TGCGCCAGCAGCCAAGGTGTTTCAGGGACTCAGCCCCAGCATTTT	CASSQGVSGTQPQHF
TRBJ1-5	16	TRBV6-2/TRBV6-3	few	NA	TGTGCCAGCAGTTACTCGACCCTATATAGCAATCAGCCCCAGCATTTT	CASSYSTLYSNQPQHF
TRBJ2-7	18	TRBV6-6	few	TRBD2	TGTGCCAGCAGTTTCTACGGGACGTCGGGACTAGCATCCTACGAGCAGTACTTC	CASSFYGTSGLASYEQYF
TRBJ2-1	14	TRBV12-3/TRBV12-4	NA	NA	TGTGCCAGCACCCTCCATCCCACCTACAATGAGCAGTTCTTC	CASTLHPTYNEQFF
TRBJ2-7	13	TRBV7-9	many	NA	TGTGCCAGCAGCAATTGGACGGCCTACGAGCAGTACTTC	CASSNWTAYEQYF
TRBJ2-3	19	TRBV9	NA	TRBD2	TGTGCCAGCAGCCCACGGACTAGCGGGGGGGGTGAAGGGACAGATACGCAGTATTTT	CASSPRTSGGGEGTDTQYF
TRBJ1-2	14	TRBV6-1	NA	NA	TGTGCCAGCAGTGAAAGTCGGGGGCGCGATGGCTACACCTTC	CASSESRGRDGYTF
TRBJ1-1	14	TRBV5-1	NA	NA	TGCGCCAGCAGGTCAGGAAATGGAGGGACTGAAGCTTTCTTT	CASRSGNGGTEAFF
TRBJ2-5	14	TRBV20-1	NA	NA	TGCAGTGCTCCGCCGGGTAGTTTGGGAGAGACCCAGTACTTC	CSAPPGSLGETQYF
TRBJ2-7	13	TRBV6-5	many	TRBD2	TGTGCCAGCAGTTTCGGCGGGAGATACGAGCAGTACTTC	CASSFGGRYEQYF
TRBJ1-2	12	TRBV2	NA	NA	TGTGCCAGCACCGAGAGTATCTATGGCTACACCTTC	CASTESIYGYTF